The entry below describes one TCR beta chain. Antigen: not known. This specimen comes from a study of CD8 T cells in Susac syndrome. The germline CDR1 and CDR2 sequences are LGHDT and YNNKEL (reference sequence). Deletions cut 3 bases from V and 4 bases from J, with 11 bases between. The CDR3 sequence is 14 residues long. RNA amounts of about 0.45 to 1 ug underwent reverse transcription with random hexamers. TCR beta CDR3 was amplified by immunoSEQ covering 54 Vbeta and 13 Jbeta. Via MiXCR, TCRdb re-called the immunoSEQ multiplex PCR reads, giving one row per CDR3 protein. This sample has about 200,000 distinct CDR3 sequences, with about 95% found just once. TCR beta sequencing covered blood CD8+ and CD4+ T cells. Through negative isolation, CD4+ and CD8+ T cells were obtained, while TEMRA cells were enriched using FACS. Study-wide points: An acknowledgment was made by the study that its TCR sequencing and HLA analysis involved relatively few individuals.

Sequencing input: CD4+ T cells from PBMCs. The rearrangement uses TRBV3-1 and TRBJ2-3; TRBD1 is a possible D gene (5 bases). This sequence was found in a human donor in good health. The CDR3 DNA is TGTGCCAGCAGCCAGGGGCCCCCGCCAGATACGCAGTATTTT. Its translation: CASSQGPPPDTQYF.